Listed below are T cell receptor beta chains from one sample, sequenced in a study of blood T cell repertoires in COVID-19. Assay: immunoSEQ multiplex PCR; the TCRdb copy retains only in-frame clones and omits some. The repertoire has under 200,000 clones, around 82% of them found once; the top ten carry 1% to 1.5%. Material for sequencing was peripheral blood. These receptors all stem from a man aged 55 to 70 who had recovered from COVID-19. Both conserved end residues are part of each CDR3. A D gene is named only where the DNA matches it firmly. Clone size, where shown, is once, few, many, or a class for clones that have expanded.

clone_size j_call v_call d_call cdr3_aa cdr3_nt
once TRBJ1-2 TRBV3-1/TRBV3-2 . CASSQEALSNYGYTF TGTGCCAGCAGCCAAGAGGCCTTAAGTAACTATGGCTACACCTTC
. TRBJ1-4 TRBV3-1/TRBV3-2 TRBD1 CASSEGLRQGAVEHEKLFF TGTGCCAGCAGCGAAGGCCTGAGACAGGGGGCAGTCGAACATGAAAAACTGTTTTTT
. TRBJ2-7 TRBV7-3 TRBD1 CASSPGTGVEQYF TGTGCCAGCAGCCCTGGGACAGGGGTTGAGCAGTACTTC
. TRBJ2-1 TRBV27 . CASSSQGLHNEQFF TGTGCCAGCAGTTCCCAGGGTCTTCACAATGAGCAGTTCTTC
. TRBJ2-7 TRBV23-1 TRBD2 CASSLSAEGGVGEQYF TGCGCCAGCAGTCTGTCGGCGGAGGGAGGGGTAGGTGAGCAGTACTTC
. TRBJ2-7 TRBV3-1/TRBV3-2 . CASSQDPSYEQYF TGTGCCAGCAGCCAAGATCCCAGCTACGAGCAGTACTTC
. TRBJ2-3 TRBV6-5 TRBD2 CASSRSGGAPDTQYF TGTGCCAGCAGTCGAAGCGGGGGGGCCCCCGATACGCAGTATTTT
. TRBJ2-3 TRBV27 . CASSPRFYGGRGTDTQYF TGTGCCAGCAGTCCCCGGTTTTACGGGGGTCGGGGCACAGATACGCAGTATTTT
once TRBJ1-5 TRBV12-3/TRBV12-4 . CASTLPNQPQHF TGTGCCAGCACCCTTCCTAATCAGCCCCAGCATTTT
. TRBJ1-5 TRBV6-1 . CASSVQTYQPQHF TGTGCCAGCAGTGTTCAGACTTATCAGCCCCAGCATTTT
. TRBJ2-7 TRBV12-3/TRBV12-4 . CASSFQQGNEQYF TGTGCCAGCAGTTTCCAACAGGGCAACGAGCAGTACTTC
. TRBJ1-4 TRBV6-5 TRBD1 CASRTGLTNEKLFF TGTGCCAGCAGGACAGGGCTAACTAATGAAAAACTGTTTTTT
. TRBJ2-7 TRBV4-3 . CASSHQDNSYEQYF TGCGCCAGCAGCCACCAGGACAACTCCTACGAGCAGTACTTC
. TRBJ2-5 TRBV24-1 TRBD1 CATSDFSRTGGQETQYF TGTGCCACCAGTGATTTCTCGCGGACAGGGGGTCAAGAGACCCAGTACTTC
. TRBJ2-2 TRBV2 TRBD2 CASSVAASGVNTGELFF TGTGCCAGCAGTGTCGCGGCTAGCGGGGTGAACACCGGGGAGCTGTTTTTT